This T cell receptor beta chain was captured by sequencing in a study of metastatic and nonmetastatic thyroid tumors. Study-wide background: Malignant thyroid and benign thyroid patients provided blood and tumor or nodule tissue whose repertoires were compared.

In the original processing: Between-group CDR3 differences, defined by clinicopathological status, yielded a distant-metastasis classifier for papillary thyroid cancer. Via MiXCR, TCRdb re-called the PCR reads. The V and J calls shown here were made by TCRdb, not taken from the authors' results. The profile shows around 23,000 clones, roughly 24% of them singletons. Study-wide points: In blood and tumor, TCR beta diversity was reportedly significantly higher in malignant thyroid tumors than in benign nodules.

Comment on this clone: The antigen is not known.

Nobody among the patients had been given any treatment before thyroid surgery. There are 13 residues in the CDR3. Germline CDR1 SGHTA, CDR2 FQGNSA. The germline V and J ends were trimmed by 1 base and 8 bases, with 11 bases remaining between them. The TCR was taken from a female donor with papillary thyroid cancer or a benign thyroid nodule (not recorded which). Some clones in this sample may be carry-over from other donors' samples. The chain is built from TRBV7-2 and TRBJ1-2, with a tentative D call TRBD1 (5 bases). Source material: tumor tissue. This chain's CDR3 is CASSLGRQGGYTF. The DNA for the CDR3 is TGTGCCAGCAGCTTAGGTAGGCAGGGAGGCTACACCTTC.